The next 19 T cell receptor beta chains were all read from a single sample in a study of T-cell memory formation after mild COVID-19. TCRdb processed the 5' RACE reads anew with MiXCR; each CDR3 protein has one entry. The sample records around 530,000 distinct CDR3 sequences, 20% to 25% being singletons. Sequenced sample: PBMCs or a T cell subset sorted from them (not recorded which). These receptor sequences come from an adult woman who had mild COVID-19 (a few samples of this study predate the infection). Cell type and time point are not known.

This clonotype was counted ten times or more. The CDR3 here is CASSVTWETQYF. The CDR3 DNA follows: TGTGCCAGCAGCGTCACATGGGAGACCCAGTACTTC. The chain is built from TRBV7-6 and TRBJ2-5; D not certain. Trimming left V 5 bases short and J 5 bases short, with 9 bases between. The CDR3 extends over 12 amino acids. Germline assignment: CDR1 SGHVS and CDR2 FNYEAQ.

The chain has TRBV14 and TRBJ1-3; D is ambiguous. CDR1 and CDR2 from the germline V gene are SGHDN and FVKESK. V was cut by 1 base and J by 2 bases, with 9 bases left in between. CDR3 length: 15 residues. Here the CDR3 reads CASSQGGKTGNTIYF. The CDR3 DNA follows: TGTGCCAGCAGCCAAGGAGGGAAGACTGGAAACACCATATATTTT.

This chain connects TRBV24-1 to TRBJ2-6; 11 nucleotides align to TRBD1. The CDR3 totals 18 residues. Germline V gene sequence: CDR1 KGHDR, CDR2 SFDVKD. J was trimmed by 0 bases and V by 4 bases; bases with no gene match: 4. CDR3 bases: TGTGCCACCAGTGACGCCGGGACAGGGGGCTCTGGGGCCAACGTCCTGACTTTC. The encoded protein is CATSDAGTGGSGANVLTF.

The chain combines TRBV6-2 or TRBV6-3 with TRBJ2-1, with D possibly matching TRBD2 (6 bases). The CDR3 is 14 residues long. The ends were cut back, 8 bases at V and 2 bases at J, with 13 bases in the middle. Per the germline V gene, CDR1 is MNHEY and CDR2 is SVGEGT. The CDR3 loop is CASGGDSPYNEQFF. In DNA form, the CDR3 reads TGTGCCAGCGGAGGGGACTCCCCCTACAATGAGCAGTTCTTC.

The chain is built from TRBV15 and TRBJ1-6, with D unclear. Germline CDR1 LNHNV, CDR2 YYDKDF (reference sequence). Trimming stripped 5 bases from V and 6 bases from J, with 14 bases between. This CDR3 has 15 amino acids. Written as DNA, the CDR3 is TGTGCCACCAGCCTGAGTTACGTGGGTAATTCACCCCTCCACTTT. Translated: CATSLSYVGNSPLHF.

V gene TRBV2 combines with J gene TRBJ2-2; 8 bases are shared with TRBD2. Germline V gene data show CDR1 as SNHLY and CDR2 as FYNNEI. Trimming took 7 bases from V and 5 from J; bases not matched to a gene: 9. The CDR3 loop spans 15 amino acids. DNA of the CDR3: TGTGCCAGCATGGCAACGGGGGGGCTGACCGGGGAGCTGTTTTTT. Translation gives CASMATGGLTGELFF.

Only a few counts were recorded for this clonotype. This chain links TRBV7-2 with TRBJ2-1, with 7 bases lining up with TRBD1. Germline CDR1 is SGHTA and CDR2 is FQGNSA. V was pared by 3 bases and J by 8 bases, with 13 bases of the junction left unmatched. The CDR3 has 16 residues. The CDR3 nucleotides are TGTGCCAGCAGCTTTTCCGGGACAGTAAGGTTCGATGAGCAGTTCTTC. Translating gives CASSFSGTVRFDEQFF.

The genes are TRBV19 and TRBJ2-1; tentative D call: TRBD2 (6 bases). Germline V gene lookup returns CDR1 LNHDA and CDR2 SQIVND (reference sequence). V dropped 7 bases and J dropped 4 bases, with 14 bases sitting between them. This CDR3 has 14 amino acids. CDR3 loop: CASTRDSAYNEQFF. In nucleotides, the CDR3 is TGTGCCAGTACCCGGGACTCAGCATACAATGAGCAGTTCTTC.

The table lists this clonotype with a few counts. The V and J genes are TRBV4-1 and TRBJ1-1; no clear D. Germline-derived CDR1 and CDR2 are MGHRA and YSYEKL. The germline V and J ends were trimmed by 1 base and 4 bases, with 16 bases remaining between them. The CDR3 totals 16 residues. CDR3 region: CASSQAGWAGATEAFF. As DNA, the CDR3 is TGCGCCAGCAGCCAAGCCGGGTGGGCGGGAGCCACTGAAGCTTTCTTT.

This clonotype was observed a few times. The chain has TRBV6-4 and TRBJ2-1; tentative D call: TRBD2 (7 bases). V was shortened by 4 bases and J by 6 bases, with 13 bases between the two germline ends. The CDR3 spans 14 residues. From germline, CDR1 is MRHNA and CDR2 SNTAGT. The CDR3 DNA follows: TGTGCCAGCAGTGTGGGGGGGGCCGGCAATGAGCAGTTCTTC. Translation: CASSVGGAGNEQFF.

In this sample, this clonotype turned up a few times. J is TRBJ1-1 and V is TRBV19; perhaps TRBD1 as D (6 bases). V dropped 5 bases and J dropped 6 bases, with 19 bases sitting between them. The CDR3 has 15 residues. Germline V CDR1 and CDR2: LNHDA, SQIVND (reference sequence). CDR3 sequence reads: CASSLPWGHGAEAFF. The CDR3 DNA sequence: TGTGCCAGTAGTCTACCATGGGGGCATGGGGCTGAAGCTTTCTTT.

There are a few counts of this clonotype. The chain employs TRBV7-8 and TRBJ1-2; D might be TRBD1 (5 bases). Between the trimmed V and J ends, which lost 5 bases and 5 bases, there was a span of 9 bases. The germline V gene has CDR1 SGHVS and CDR2 FQNEAQ. The CDR3 length is 12 residues. The CDR3 spells CASSRGSYGYTF. The CDR3 DNA is TGTGCCAGCAGCAGGGGATCTTATGGCTACACCTTC.

This rearrangement joins TRBV7-2 to TRBJ1-6; 10 bases match TRBD1. V lost 2 bases and J lost 9; bases outside the gene matches: 4. The CDR3 length is 15 residues. CDR1 is SGHTA, CDR2 FQGNSA, per germline. The CDR3 region has the DNA TGTGCCAGCAGCTTACTCGGACAGGGGGGTTCACCCCTCCACTTT. This sequence encodes CASSLLGQGGSPLHF.

This clonotype came up many times. The CDR3 bases are TGCGCCAGCAGCTTGGCCGGAACAGGGCAGGGCGAGCAGTACTTC. Residues: CASSLAGTGQGEQYF. V usage is TRBV5-1 and J usage is TRBJ2-7; D may be TRBD1 (6 bases). This CDR3 has 15 residues. Germline V CDR1 and CDR2: SGHRS, YFSETQ. Deletions cut 0 bases from V and 6 bases from J, with 16 bases between.

There are a few counts of this clonotype. V and J are TRBV14 and TRBJ1-6; D call uncertain. Trimming took 6 bases from V and 10 from J, leaving 13 bases between them. The CDR3 runs to 13 residues. CDR1 and CDR2 from the germline V gene are SGHDN and FVKESK. The CDR3 loop is CASRSSSGSPLHF. The CDR3 bases are TGTGCCAGCAGAAGTAGTTCTGGATCACCCCTCCACTTT.

The gene calls are TRBV20-1 and TRBJ2-5; either TRBD1 or TRBD2 may fit D (5 bases each). V gave up 5 bases and J gave up 10 bases, with 23 bases separating them. The CDR3 totals 14 residues. The V gene's germline CDR1 is DFQATT and CDR2 SNEGSKA (reference sequence). The CDR3: CSAVRRKGQKDQYF. CDR3 DNA sequence: TGCAGTGCTGTCCGGAGGAAGGGGCAAAAGGACCAGTACTTC.

The chain couples TRBV19 to TRBJ1-6, with D tentatively TRBD1 (5 bases). The CDR3 length is 14 residues. Trimming removed 9 bases from V and 9 bases from J, with 18 bases in between. The germline V gene encodes CDR1 LNHDA and CDR2 SQIVND (reference sequence). CDR3 DNA sequence: TGTGCCAGCCAGGGTTTTGGAGACGGTTCACCCCTCCACTTT. Protein product: CASQGFGDGSPLHF.

This clonotype was recorded a few times. The chain uses TRBV2 and TRBJ1-2; 8 nucleotides line up with TRBD1. This CDR3 is built from 17 residues. CDR1 is SNHLY, CDR2 FYNNEI, per germline. Unmatched junction bases numbered 12, after V lost 2 bases and J lost 4 bases. The CDR3 DNA is TGTGCCAGCAGTGAATTGGGGACAGGCCCTTGGACCTATGGCTACACCTTC. This encodes CASSELGTGPWTYGYTF.

This clonotype was counted a few times. The chain recombines TRBV29-1 with TRBJ2-1, with D possibly being TRBD2 (6 bases). Germline CDR1 and CDR2: SQVTM and ANQGSEA. This CDR3 region has 14 residues. CDR3 bases: TGCAGTACCGCCGGGACTCACTCCTACAATGAGCAGTTCTTC. Protein: CSTAGTHSYNEQFF.